This T cell receptor (beta chain) was retrieved from a study of T cells after posttransplantation cyclophosphamide. Libraries were prepared by immunoSEQ multiplex PCR; TCRdb keeps only in-frame clonotypes and omits some of them. The profile shows 9,000 to 15,000 clones, about 1.9% of them singletons. This clone was observed a handful of times. Treatment was busulfan-fludarabine conditioning, a marrow graft, and cyclophosphamide on days +3 and +4. The clonotype originates from a male patient between 25 and 39 years old who received an allogeneic stem cell transplant from a related donor, was CMV-positive, and had no GVHD. Some T cells could come from the graft donor. The sample here was PBMCs, taken after allogeneic stem cell transplant with posttransplant cyclophosphamide.

This CDR3 reads CASSYRGLLNTEAFF. The CDR3 nucleotides are TGTGCCAGCAGTTACAGGGGGCTACTGAACACTGAAGCTTTCTTT. The rearrangement joins TRBV28 to TRBJ1-1, with 9 bases fitting TRBD1. Germline V gene lookup returns CDR1 MDHEN and CDR2 SYDVKM. V dropped 4 bases and J dropped 0; count of bases not matched to a gene: 3. The CDR3 contains 15 residues.